This TCR beta chain was captured by sequencing in a study of control samples from healthy donors and cancer patients. TCRdb's table, derived via immunoSEQ multiplex PCR, lists solely in-frame clones and lacks some. The profile shows around 120,000 clones, over 90% of them singletons. The CDR3 length is 16 residues. This rearrangement joins TRBV12-1 to TRBJ2-7. TRBV12-1 is a known pseudogene. Sample: blood. The receptor was derived from a man between 25 and 39 years old in good health. CDR3 region: CASSFIESLLNNEQYV. CDR3 coding DNA: TGTGCCAGCAGCTTTATAGAGTCCTTACTTAACAACGAGCAGTACGTC.